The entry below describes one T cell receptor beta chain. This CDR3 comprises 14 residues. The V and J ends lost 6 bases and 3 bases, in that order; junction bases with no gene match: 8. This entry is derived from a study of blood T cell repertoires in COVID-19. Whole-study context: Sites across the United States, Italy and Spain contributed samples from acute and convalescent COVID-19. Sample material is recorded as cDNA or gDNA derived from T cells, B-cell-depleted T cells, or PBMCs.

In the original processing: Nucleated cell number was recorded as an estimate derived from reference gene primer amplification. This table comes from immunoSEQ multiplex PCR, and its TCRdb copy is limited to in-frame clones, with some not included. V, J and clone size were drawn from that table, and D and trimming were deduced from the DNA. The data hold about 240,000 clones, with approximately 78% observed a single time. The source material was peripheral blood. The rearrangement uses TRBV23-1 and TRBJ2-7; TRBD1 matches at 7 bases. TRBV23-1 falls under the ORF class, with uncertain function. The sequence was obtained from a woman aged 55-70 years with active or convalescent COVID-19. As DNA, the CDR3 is TGCGCCAGCAGCCCCGACACAGGGGACTACGAGCAGTACTTC. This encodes CASSPDTGDYEQYF.